This entry features one T cell receptor beta chain sequence. Its antigen is undetermined. This sample is part of a study of T cell repertoires in cytomegalovirus infection. TCRdb reprocessed the reads with MiXCR, giving one entry per CDR3 protein. The table includes about 340,000 distinct CDR3 sequences, roughly 29% detected once. V gave up 6 bases and J gave up 1 base; unmatched junction bases: 19. Germline V gene data show CDR1 as LGHNT and CDR2 as FRNRAP. CDR3 size: 22 residues. Study-wide findings and caveats: Totalled public TCR beta family frequency picked out people who carried CMV plus the relevant HLA.

J is TRBJ2-2 and V is TRBV12-5; 14 nucleotides align to TRBD2. Sequencing used cultured PBMCs, obtained from culture after CMV antigen stimulation. The TCR was taken from a human donor in good health (CMV status not recorded). Some clones in this sample may be carry-over from other donors' samples. CDR3 in DNA: TGTGCTAGTGGGATCGGGACAGGGGTCTCCGGGACTAGCGGGAGGAACACCGGGGAGCTGTTTTTT. Encoded protein: CASGIGTGVSGTSGRNTGELFF.